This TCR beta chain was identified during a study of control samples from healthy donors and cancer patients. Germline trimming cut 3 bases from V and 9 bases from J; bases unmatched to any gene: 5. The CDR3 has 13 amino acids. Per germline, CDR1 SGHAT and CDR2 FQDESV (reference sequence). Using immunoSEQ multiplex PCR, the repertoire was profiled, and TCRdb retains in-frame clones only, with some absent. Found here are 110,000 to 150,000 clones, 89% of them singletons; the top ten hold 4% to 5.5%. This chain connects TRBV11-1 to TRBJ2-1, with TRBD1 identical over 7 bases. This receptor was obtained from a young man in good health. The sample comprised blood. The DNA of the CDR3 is TGTGCCAGCAGCTTCCCAGGGGGTGGTGAGCAGTTCTTC. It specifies CASSFPGGGEQFF.